Following are 21 T cell receptor beta chains from one sample sequenced in a study of response to subunit inactivated influenza vaccine. Using its own MiXCR run on the RT-PCR reads, TCRdb lists one record per CDR3 protein. The profile shows roughly 780,000 distinct CDR3 sequences, approximately 17% of them singletons. Material: PBMCs from blood, obtained roughly 5 days after vaccination. These TCRs come from a man in his forties or fifties who received an inactivated influenza vaccine.

In this sample, this clonotype turned up many times. The V and J genes are TRBV12-3 or TRBV12-4 and TRBJ2-7, with D perhaps TRBD2 (7 bases). The CDR3 covers 14 residues. V lost 6 bases to trimming and J lost 4 bases, with 16 bases between them. The CDR3 loop is CASSWGGPLYEQYF. The CDR3 coding sequence is TGTGCCAGCAGCTGGGGGGGCCCTTTATACGAGCAGTACTTC.

In its sample, this clonotype was seen a few times. The rearrangement joins TRBV7-2 to TRBJ2-3; D gene ambiguous. With 3 bases removed from V and 6 bases from J, the gap between germline ends came to 13 bases. Germline CDR1 is SGHTA and CDR2 is FQGNSA. This CDR3 has 14 residues. The CDR3 protein is CASSFVSNADTQYF. The CDR3 DNA sequence: TGTGCCAGCAGCTTTGTAAGCAACGCGGATACGCAGTATTTT.

This clonotype turned up a few times. The chain employs TRBV4-3 and TRBJ2-4; 9 positions agree with TRBD1. The germline CDR1 and CDR2 sequences are LGHNA and YSLEER. This CDR3 is 17 amino acids long. Trimming removed 0 bases from V and 10 bases from J; junction bases left unmatched: 13. The CDR3, as DNA: TGCGCCAGCAGCCAAGATAGGGATCGGGACAGGGAGGTTATTCAGTACTTC. Amino acids: CASSQDRDRDREVIQYF.

V usage is TRBV7-2 and J usage is TRBJ2-5, with TRBD1 as a possible D gene (6 bases). V gave up 4 bases and J gave up 6 bases, with 18 bases separating them. Germline values: CDR1 SGHTA, CDR2 FQGNSA. This CDR3 spans 15 amino acids. The CDR3 coding sequence is TGTGCCAGCAGCTGGGACATTTCCGGGGCTCAGACCCAGTACTTC. Its translation: CASSWDISGAQTQYF.

The chain uses TRBV4-3 and TRBJ2-3; D is tentatively TRBD1 or TRBD2 (6 bases each). V dropped 0 bases and J dropped 4 bases, with 17 bases sitting between them. The germline CDR1 and CDR2 sequences are LGHNA and YSLEER. This CDR3 is built from 17 residues. CDR3 nucleotides: TGCGCCAGCAGCCAAGATTTGAGGGGGGCCTACTCAGATACGCAGTATTTT. This encodes CASSQDLRGAYSDTQYF.

In its sample, this clonotype was seen many times. The chain couples TRBV5-1 to TRBJ1-1; unclear D gene. This CDR3 is 13 amino acids long. Per germline, CDR1 SGHRS and CDR2 YFSETQ. V lost 0 bases, J lost 0 bases, and 3 bases lay in between. Here the CDR3 DNA reads TGCGCCAGCAGCTTGGATTTGAACACTGAAGCTTTCTTT. Protein: CASSLDLNTEAFF.

Ten or more counts support this clonotype. The chain recombines TRBV20-1 with TRBJ1-2; maybe TRBD1 (6 bases). This CDR3 is 13 amino acids long. The ends were cut back, 5 bases at V and 6 bases at J, with 16 bases in the middle. CDR1 and CDR2 (germline): DFQATT, SNEGSKA (reference sequence). For the CDR3, the DNA is TGCAGTGCTGGCAGGGGCATCGGCGATGGCTACACCTTC. Protein sequence: CSAGRGIGDGYTF.

A few counts support this clonotype. The rearrangement links TRBV9 to TRBJ2-3; TRBD2 matches at 13 bases. CDR3 length: 18 residues. Losses at the gene ends were 0 bases for V and 2 bases for J; bases not matched to a gene: 6. CDR1 SGDLS and CDR2 YYNGEE come from the germline V gene. CDR3 loop: CASSVDPGTSGNTDTQYF. The CDR3 DNA reads TGTGCCAGCAGCGTAGACCCAGGGACTAGCGGGAACACAGATACGCAGTATTTT.

The table lists this clonotype with many counts. V gene TRBV20-1 combines with J gene TRBJ1-1, with 10 bases fitting TRBD1. The length of the CDR3 is 13 residues. Trimming at V came to 6 bases and at J to 11 bases, leaving 12 bases not matched to a gene. CDR1 and CDR2 from the germline V gene are DFQATT and SNEGSKA (reference sequence). The CDR3 sequence is CSAEDRGPRGAFF. As DNA, the CDR3 is TGCAGTGCAGAAGACAGGGGGCCACGGGGGGCTTTCTTT.

The sample holds a few counts of this clonotype. This rearrangement joins TRBV12-3 or TRBV12-4 to TRBJ1-2; 10 positions match TRBD1. J gave up 7 bases and V 4 bases, and 9 bases lay outside the gene matches. This CDR3 has 15 amino acids. The CDR3 sequence: CASSWSDRGILGYTF. In nucleotides, the CDR3 is TGTGCCAGCAGTTGGTCGGACAGGGGGATCCTTGGCTACACCTTC.

The chain uses TRBV6-2 or TRBV6-3 and TRBJ2-5; D gene unclear. V dropped 5 bases and J dropped 5 bases, with 12 bases sitting between them. The germline V gene has CDR1 MNHEY and CDR2 SVGEGT. This CDR3 is built from 13 residues. CDR3: CASSRDWLETQYF. In DNA form, the CDR3 reads TGTGCCAGCAGTCGAGACTGGTTGGAGACCCAGTACTTC.

This rearrangement joins TRBV11-3 to TRBJ2-1; perhaps TRBD2 as D (5 bases). The CDR3 is made up of 13 amino acids. Germline V gene sequence: CDR1 SGHNT, CDR2 YENEEA. The V end lost 1 base, the J end lost 8 bases, and 9 bases lay between the germline ends. The DNA for the CDR3 is TGTGCCAGCAGCTTAGGCGGGCAGTATGAGCAGTTCTTC. It encodes CASSLGGQYEQFF. Full variable domain (outside the CDR3, taken from reference TRBV11-3 and TRBJ2-1): EAGVVQSPRYKIIEKKQPVAFWCNPISGHNTLYWYLQNLGQGPELLIRYENEEAVDDSQLPKDRFSAERLKGVDSTLKIQPAELGDSAVYLCASSLGGQYEQFFGPGTRLTVL.

CDR3 sequence (DNA): TGTGCCACTAATATCCGGGCCGGTGCCTCCTACGAGCAGTACTTC. Its translation is CATNIRAGASYEQYF. V gene TRBV6-1 combines with J gene TRBJ2-7; unclear D gene. CDR1 and CDR2 from the germline V gene are MNHNS and SASEGT. Trimming took 10 bases from V and 0 from J, leaving 19 bases between them. This CDR3 has 15 amino acids.

This clonotype has a handful of counts. The rearrangement joins TRBV6-5 to TRBJ2-5; unclear D gene. From germline, CDR1 is MNHEY and CDR2 SVGAGI. CDR3 length: 15 residues. Trimming removed 2 bases at V and 4 bases at J, with 14 bases between. The CDR3 region has the DNA TGTGCCAGCAGTTACCTACCAAACCGGATAGAGACCCAGTACTTC. The encoded protein is CASSYLPNRIETQYF.

This clonotype has just a few counts. The gene calls are TRBV7-2 and TRBJ2-7; D gene unclear. Germline V gene data show CDR1 as SGHTA and CDR2 as FQGNSA. The V and J ends lost 8 bases and 0 bases respectively, with 8 bases between them. This CDR3 spans 12 amino acids. This chain's CDR3 is CASVLNSYEQYF. The CDR3 DNA follows: TGTGCCAGCGTACTCAACTCCTACGAGCAGTACTTC.

This clonotype came up a few times. The chain employs TRBV20-1 and TRBJ1-5; TRBD1 might be the D (5 bases). V gave up 4 bases and J gave up 0 bases, with 7 bases separating them. Germline V gene lookup returns CDR1 DFQATT and CDR2 SNEGSKA (reference sequence). This CDR3 has 13 residues. CDR3 protein: CSAMGHSNQPQHF. CDR3 DNA sequence: TGCAGTGCTATGGGGCATAGCAATCAGCCCCAGCATTTT.

This clonotype came up a few times. The J gene is TRBJ2-1, the V gene TRBV11-2, with TRBD2 matching 7 bases. V trimming: 5 bases; J trimming: 4 bases; junction bases outside the gene matches: 8. The germline gives CDR1 SGHAT, CDR2 FQNNGV. The CDR3 extends over 15 amino acids. CDR3 protein: CASSQMGGRYNEQFF. For the CDR3, the DNA is TGTGCCAGCAGCCAAATGGGAGGGAGGTACAATGAGCAGTTCTTC.

The sample holds many counts of this clonotype. V usage is TRBV20-1 and J usage is TRBJ1-2, with 10 bases fitting TRBD1. Germline V gene data show CDR1 as DFQATT and CDR2 as SNEGSKA (reference sequence). The CDR3 covers 14 residues. Trimming at V came to 5 bases and at J to 0 bases, leaving 3 bases not matched to a gene. CDR3 DNA: TGCAGTGCTGTTGGGACAGGGGCTAACTATGGCTACACCTTC. Residues: CSAVGTGANYGYTF.

J is TRBJ1-1 and V is TRBV7-2; D might be TRBD1 (5 bases). There are 14 residues in the CDR3. Deletions cut 5 bases from V and 1 base from J, with 11 bases between. Per the germline V gene, CDR1 is SGHTA and CDR2 is FQGNSA. This CDR3 is CASSLGVSNTEAFF. The DNA of the CDR3 is TGTGCCAGCAGCCTAGGGGTTTCGAACACTGAAGCTTTCTTT.

This clonotype was detected ten times or more. The V call is TRBV6-1, the J call TRBJ1-2; no reliable D call. Germline CDR1 and CDR2: MNHNS and SASEGT. Trimming left V 8 bases short and J 9 bases short, with 16 bases between. The CDR3 spans 12 residues. The CDR3: CASQPNRESYTF. CDR3 nucleotide sequence: TGTGCCAGCCAACCCAACCGCGAGAGCTACACCTTC.

In this sample, this clonotype turned up many times. V and J are TRBV27 and TRBJ2-1, with a weak D call TRBD2 (5 bases). Between the trimmed V and J ends, which lost 2 bases and 6 bases, there was a span of 8 bases. CDR1 and CDR2 (germline): MNHEY, SMNVEV (reference sequence). The CDR3 loop spans 13 amino acids. In DNA, the CDR3 is TGTGCCAGCAGTTTAGGAGCGGCCAATGAGCAGTTCTTC. Its translation is CASSLGAANEQFF.